Shown below are 13 T cell receptor beta chains from a single sample sequenced in a study of glioma-infiltrating T cells. The iRepertoire nested amplicon-rescue multiplex PCR amplified TCR alpha and beta CDR3s from RNA. TCRdb passed the multiplex PCR reads through MiXCR, listing each CDR3 protein once. The sample has fewer than 500,000 distinct CDR3 sequences; around 38% are singletons. Sequenced sample: glioma tissue, nonneoplastic brain tissue, or PBMCs (not recorded which). These receptors came from a human donor with low-grade glioma or glioblastoma, undergoing nonglioma brain surgery, or in good health (not recorded which).

In this sample, this clonotype turned up many times. The chain is built from TRBV28 and TRBJ2-7, with D unresolved. The CDR3 length is 12 residues. The germline V gene encodes CDR1 MDHEN and CDR2 SYDVKM. V was shortened by 6 bases and J by 4 bases, with 10 bases between the two germline ends. Here the CDR3 reads CASSRPPYEQYF. In DNA form, the CDR3 reads TGTGCCAGCAGCCGGCCCCCTTACGAGCAGTACTTC.

With respect to this clonotype: The missing conserved phenylalanine or tryptophan at the end of this CDR3 makes a read error likely. It is unclear where the CDR3 begins or ends on the DNA, so no DNA is shown, and the CDR3 is as TCRdb lists it. The chain uses TRBV27 and TRBJ2-5; the table's D gene call, TRBD2, was not cross checked with the DNA. CDR1 is MNHEY, CDR2 SMNVEV, per germline (reference sequence). The CDR3 numbers 15 amino acids, ends counted. Here the CDR3 reads CASSSPQGGGETKYY.

This chain joins TRBV24-1 and TRBJ1-1; D unclear. CDR1 is KGHDR, CDR2 SFDVKD, per germline. This CDR3 has 14 amino acids. The germline V and J ends were trimmed by 4 bases and 1 base, with 9 bases remaining between them. CDR3 sequence: CATSDGPRNTEAFF. The CDR3 nucleotides read TGTGCCACCAGTGACGGACCGAGGAACACTGAAGCTTTCTTT.

The rearrangement links TRBV6-6 to TRBJ1-2, with D hard to call. With 0 bases removed from V and 3 bases from J, the gap between germline ends came to 14 bases. Looked up from germline, CDR1 is MNHNY and CDR2 is SVGAGI (reference sequence). CDR3 length: 16 residues. The CDR3 DNA follows: TGTGCCAGCAGTTACTCGAGCGGCAGGTTAGACTATGGCTACACCTTC. This codes for CASSYSSGRLDYGYTF.

The CDR3, as DNA: TGTGCCAGCAGTGCTAGGTGGGACGGGACAGATACGCAGTATTTT. Its translation: CASSARWDGTDTQYF. The chain is built from TRBV25-1 and TRBJ2-3, with D tentatively TRBD1 or TRBD2 (5 bases each). The CDR3 covers 15 residues. V was shortened by 4 bases and J by 3 bases, with 14 bases between the two germline ends. Germline V gene data show CDR1 as MGHDK and CDR2 as SYGVNS.

This clonotype was seen more than once but under ten times. CDR3 nucleotide sequence: TGTGCCAGCAGTTTAAATTTCGGAGGGTATGGCTACACCTTC. Protein product: CASSLNFGGYGYTF. The chain employs TRBV28 and TRBJ1-2; D is unclear. V lost 2 bases to trimming and J lost 5 bases, with 12 bases between them. There are 14 residues in the CDR3. Germline V gives CDR1 MDHEN, CDR2 SYDVKM.

This clonotype was observed a single time. The V gene is TRBV19, the J gene TRBJ2-1; possibly TRBD1 or TRBD2 for D (5 bases each). The ends were cut back, 7 bases at V and 7 bases at J, with 23 bases in the middle. The CDR3 contains 16 residues. Germline values: CDR1 LNHDA, CDR2 SQIVND (reference sequence). The CDR3 reads CASTPGDQGRRNEQFF. The CDR3 DNA follows: TGTGCCAGTACTCCCGGGGACCAGGGTCGTAGGAATGAGCAGTTCTTC.

V gene TRBV27 combines with J gene TRBJ2-1; 11 bases align to TRBD2. Germline lookup yields CDR1 MNHEY and CDR2 SMNVEV (reference sequence). The V gene end was trimmed by 3 bases and the J gene end by 5 bases; junction bases not matched to a gene: 9. The CDR3 is 17 residues long. The CDR3 bases are TGTGCCAGCAGTTTGCCCCTAGCGGGAGGTCCACACAATGAGCAGTTCTTC. This sequence encodes CASSLPLAGGPHNEQFF.

The gene calls are TRBV25-1 and TRBJ2-3; 7 bases match TRBD2. This CDR3 spans 13 amino acids. V shed 10 bases and J 2 bases; nucleotides not matched to a gene: 6. Germline CDR1 reads MGHDK; CDR2 reads SYGVNS. CDR3 nucleotide sequence: TGTGCCACCAGGACTAGTTACACAGATACGCAGTATTTT. The encoded protein is CATRTSYTDTQYF.

The V and J genes are TRBV20-1 and TRBJ2-7; 11 bases align to TRBD1. V was pared by 6 bases and J by 6 bases, with 13 bases of the junction left unmatched. There are 15 residues in the CDR3. In germline, CDR1 is DFQATT, CDR2 SNEGSKA (reference sequence). CDR3 residues: CSATGGWGQGGEQYF. The CDR3 DNA reads as TGCAGTGCCACCGGGGGGTGGGGACAGGGGGGCGAGCAGTACTTC.

This clonotype occurred a few times. V gene TRBV30 combines with J gene TRBJ2-7; possibly TRBD2 for D (6 bases). This CDR3 contains 14 residues. Trimming took 0 bases from V and 7 from J, leaving 16 bases between them. Germline V CDR1 and CDR2: GTSNPN, SVGIG (reference sequence). CDR3 region: CAWSVSPEAGEQYF. CDR3 nucleotides: TGTGCCTGGAGTGTATCCCCCGAGGCGGGAGAGCAGTACTTC. The full variable domain, completed using reference TRBV30 and TRBJ2-7, is SQTIHQWPATLVQPVGSPLSLECTVEGTSNPNLYWYRQAAGRGLQLLFYSVGIGQISSEVPQNLSASRPQDRQFILSSKKLLLSDSGFYLCAWSVSPEAGEQYFGPGTRLTVT.

This clonotype has more than one count but fewer than ten. The chain combines TRBV6-1 with TRBJ2-3; 11 bases map to TRBD1. With 6 bases clipped from V and 3 bases from J, the junction kept 8 bases outside the gene matches. Germline CDR1 MNHNS, CDR2 SASEGT. The CDR3 runs 16 residues. The CDR3: CASRAPGQGGTDTQYF. DNA for the CDR3: TGTGCCAGCAGGGCCCCGGGACAGGGGGGAACAGATACGCAGTATTTT.

The CDR3 nucleotides read TGCAGAGTCGGGACAGGAGACAATGAGCAGTTCTTC. It codes for CRVGTGDNEQFF. V is TRBV29-1 and J is TRBJ2-1; 8 nucleotides match TRBD1. The CDR3 consists of 12 residues. Germline CDR1 reads SQVTM; CDR2 reads ANQGSEA.